The next 11 T cell receptor beta chains were all read from a single sample in a study of shared clonotypes between healthy human individuals. Produced via immunoSEQ multiplex PCR; TCRdb's table is partial and in-frame only. The repertoire holds about 580,000 clones, with roughly 98% as singletons. Terminally differentiated effector memory CD45RA+ cells were left out of the naive CD8 fraction, which was CD45RO-negative and positively selected for CCR7. Material for sequencing was naive CD8+ T cells sorted from blood. These receptors all come from a young man in good health.

The V and J genes are TRBV2 and TRBJ2-7; TRBD1 aligns across 9 bases. Trimming cost V 4 bases and J 4 bases; bases outside gene matches: 5. CDR1 is SNHLY and CDR2 is FYNNEI in the germline V gene. The CDR3 has 14 residues. Here the CDR3 reads CASSGGQGRYEQYF. The DNA of the CDR3 is TGTGCCAGCAGTGGTGGACAGGGGAGGTACGAGCAGTACTTC.

The chain carries TRBV28 and TRBJ2-1; D call uncertain. Germline V gene lookup returns CDR1 MDHEN and CDR2 SYDVKM. Between the trimmed V and J ends, which lost 6 bases and 9 bases, there was a span of 12 bases. The CDR3 contains 12 residues. The CDR3 nucleotides are TGTGCCAGCAGGAACGAGTTCGGTGAGCAGTTCTTC. Protein product: CASRNEFGEQFF.

The chain recombines TRBV11-3 with TRBJ2-1, with 11 bases fitting TRBD2. CDR3 size: 14 residues. Trimming cost V 3 bases and J 8 bases; bases outside gene matches: 3. The V gene's germline CDR1 is SGHNT and CDR2 YENEEA. The CDR3 loop is CASSFRLAGYEQFF. In DNA, the CDR3 is TGTGCCAGCAGCTTTAGACTAGCGGGATATGAGCAGTTCTTC.

This chain links TRBV6-5 with TRBJ2-7; TRBD2 is a possible D gene (6 bases). The germline V gene has CDR1 MNHEY and CDR2 SVGAGI. The CDR3 consists of 15 residues. The V end lost 4 bases, the J end lost 3 bases, and 16 bases lay between the germline ends. The chain's CDR3 is CASSSREKGGYEQYF. CDR3 DNA: TGTGCCAGCAGTTCACGGGAGAAGGGAGGCTACGAGCAGTACTTC.

Here the CDR3 reads CASSLGRGNQETQYF. CDR3 DNA sequence: TGTGCCAGCAGCTTAGGCCGGGGGAATCAAGAGACCCAGTACTTC. The V and J genes are TRBV13 and TRBJ2-5, with D possibly TRBD2 on 6 matching bases. V was trimmed by 0 bases and J by 2 bases, leaving 10 bases between them. Germline lookup yields CDR1 PRHDT and CDR2 FYEKMQ (reference sequence). The CDR3 has 15 amino acids.

This sequence joins TRBV7-9 and TRBJ2-7, with TRBD2 identical over 12 bases. Germline V gene sequence: CDR1 SEHNR, CDR2 FQNEAQ (reference sequence). CDR3 length: 16 amino acids. V shed 5 bases and J 3 bases; nucleotides not matched to a gene: 8. The CDR3 DNA reads TGTGCCAGCAGCGCGGGACTAGCGGGCCAATACTACGAGCAGTACTTC. Amino acids: CASSAGLAGQYYEQYF.

The genes are TRBV7-9 and TRBJ1-1, with TRBD1 as a possible D gene (5 bases). The CDR3 loop spans 18 amino acids. The V end lost 2 bases, the J end lost 0 bases, and 19 bases lay between the germline ends. Germline CDR1 is SEHNR and CDR2 is FQNEAQ (reference sequence). The CDR3 coding sequence is TGTGCCAGCAGCTTACCTTGGGCTTTAACGGGGGTGAACACTGAAGCTTTCTTT. This translates into CASSLPWALTGVNTEAFF.

The chain uses TRBV27 and TRBJ1-4, with unresolved D. This CDR3 contains 16 residues. The ends were cut back, 3 bases at V and 3 bases at J, with 14 bases in the middle. Germline V gives CDR1 MNHEY, CDR2 SMNVEV (reference sequence). CDR3 loop: CASSFLTPKANEKLFF. Here the CDR3 DNA reads TGTGCCAGCAGTTTTCTTACCCCAAAGGCTAATGAAAAACTGTTTTTT.

This chain connects TRBV7-9 to TRBJ1-1; the D gene is possibly TRBD1 (5 bases). Deletions cut 1 base from V and 1 base from J, with 7 bases between. The CDR3 totals 14 residues. Germline CDR1 is SEHNR and CDR2 is FQNEAQ (reference sequence). CDR3 DNA sequence: TGTGCCAGCAGCTTAGTAGGGACGAACACTGAAGCTTTCTTT. Its translation: CASSLVGTNTEAFF.

The V gene is TRBV28, the J gene TRBJ2-7; TRBD2 matches at 11 bases. CDR3 size: 17 residues. J gave up 2 bases and V 6 bases, and 12 bases lay outside the gene matches. Looked up from germline, CDR1 is MDHEN and CDR2 is SYDVKM. DNA of the CDR3: TGTGCCAGCAGGCAACTAGCGGGAGAGCTCCCCCCCTACGAGCAGTACTTC. Translating it yields CASRQLAGELPPYEQYF.

The rearrangement joins TRBV11-2 to TRBJ1-2, with TRBD1 identical over 10 bases. The CDR3 runs to 12 residues. Per germline, CDR1 SGHAT and CDR2 FQNNGV. The junction had 0 bases not matched to a gene; V was cut back by 4 bases and J by 7 bases. The CDR3 sequence: CASSWDRGGYTF. Written as DNA, the CDR3 is TGTGCCAGCAGCTGGGACAGGGGTGGCTACACCTTC.